This T cell receptor (beta chain) is from a study of OX40 agonist ivuxolimab in advanced cancers. Whole-study findings and limits: Expanded clones were, on average, more numerous in CD8+ T cells than in CD4+.

Autoimmune disease history or systemic immunosuppression excluded patients. In regard to this clone: The antigen is not known.

The V and J ends lost 5 bases and 6 bases, in that order; junction bases with no gene match: 10. This CDR3 region has 14 residues. CDR1 and CDR2 from the germline V gene are MNHNY and SVGAGI (reference sequence). Assay used: immunoSEQ multiplex PCR; TCRdb lists only in-frame clones, some missing. The sample shows almost 50,000 clones, 81% of them seen only once. Sequences were derived from CD4+ or CD8+ T cells sorted from blood, sampled in a trial of the OX40 agonist ivuxolimab. V gene TRBV6-6 combines with J gene TRBJ2-7; TRBD2 agrees at 7 bases. The clonotype originates from an adult with an advanced solid tumor such as melanoma, head and neck, liver or kidney cancer. The CDR3 is CASSSKRDLGEQYF. Here the CDR3 DNA reads TGTGCCAGCAGTAGCAAGCGGGACCTCGGCGAGCAGTACTTC.